The entry that follows covers one T cell receptor beta chain sequence. The antigen it binds to is not known. Base qualities are not at hand, and no much larger clone is one base apart. TCR libraries were generated with the immunoSEQ multiplex PCR assay, using TCR-beta and/or TCR-alpha/delta assays for each sample. The Illumina high-throughput platform was used to sequence the amplified TCR libraries. The original methods were these. Clustering and dimensionality reduction relied on pairwise TCRdist distances among GMM-specific receptors from T cells that were either sorted ex vivo or expanded in vitro. Each clinical repertoire received a mean NN-distance score, defined as the average TCRdist to the nearest 10% of tetramer-positive reference sequences. GEM TCR motif frequency was computed as the fraction of unique TCRs matching known GEM sequences by V/J usage and CDR3 length. Linear discriminant analysis with leave-one-out cross-validation, implemented in scikit-learn, was used to classify active tuberculosis. Held by TCRdb, this immuneACCESS table contains in-frame sequences only and omits some clones. Under half of the omission traces to an unresolved V gene where checked; the cause of the rest is unknown. V and J calls and clone size are as listed in that table; D and trimming were resolved from the DNA. The sample includes under 40,000 clones, with roughly 88% observed a single time. Less than 5.5% of the sample is taken by the ten largest.

Taken with the paper, the label for time point translates to: new active TB diagnosis, blood taken before or within 7 days of starting treatment. The active tuberculosis patients were newly diagnosed, HIV-seronegative South African adults aged 18 years or older. Confirmation of active tuberculosis came from positive sputum smear microscopy and/or a positive M. tuberculosis culture. Immunosequencing was performed on unsorted cryopreserved PBMC, with 90,000 to 100,000 T cells per clinical donor covered on average. The source of the sample is a study of T cells in tuberculosis (dated by TCRdb to the late 2010s). Turning to the overall study: To characterize T cells specific for the mycobacterial lipid antigen glucose monomycolate (GMM), the study used CD1B tetramers together with high-throughput TCR immunosequencing. IGRA-negative adolescents, IGRA-positive adolescents with latent tuberculosis and adults with active tuberculosis, approximately nine per group, were compared in a South African clinical cohort. PBMC from active tuberculosis patients were archived either before standard anti-tuberculosis treatment began or within 7 days of the start of that treatment. General conclusions and limits of the study: Clinical samples were selected based on which cryopreserved specimens were available, and the active tuberculosis cases were adults whereas the controls were adolescents. Compared with IGRA-negative controls, TCR-alpha repertoires from active tuberculosis had smaller mean NN-distances to GMM-specific TCRs, which suggests clonal expansion of these TCRs. The smaller NN-distances were partly driven by shorter CDR3-alpha lengths in active tuberculosis patients, and the difference for TCR-beta did not reach statistical significance. With the diverse GMM-specific repertoire as input, a classifier achieved around 87% accuracy (AUROC around 0.88), whereas GEM motif frequencies as input gave roughly 70% accuracy.

Clipping removes 6 bases from V and 5 bases from J, with 6 as the unmatched junction base count. Measured from the cysteine to the phenylalanine, the CDR3 is 14 residues long. Of the read, only the CDR3 DNA is kept; its 42 bases are in frame from base 1. Sequences WNHNN (CDR1) and SYGVQD (CDR2) are obtained from the germline V gene (reference sequence). This TCR was sampled from an adult with tuberculosis. The material was PBMCs, obtained at tuberculosis diagnosis. This chain joins TRBV10-1 to TRBJ2-7, with 11 junctional bases fitting TRBD1. The CDR3 protein sequence reads: CASSDRGQGDEQYF. The DNA sequence reads TGCGCCAGCAGCGACCGGGGACAGGGGGACGAGCAGTACTTC.